This TCR beta chain is from a study of shared clonotypes between healthy human individuals. Germline loops: CDR1 SGHKS, CDR2 YYEKEE (reference sequence). Trimming removed 0 bases from V and 1 base from J, with 8 bases in between. This CDR3 contains 15 residues. As for this clone: The target antigen is unknown.

Data came from immunoSEQ multiplex PCR; TCRdb stores just in-frame clones and leaves some out. The table lists 1.4 million or so clones, approximately 98.5% of them singletons. Findings and limits, study-wide: The study found lower generation probabilities in non-shared clonotypes than in those shared by all four donors. Richness estimates generally favored naive over memory subsets.

Input material: naive CD4+ T cells sorted from blood. Noted subset: CD45RA+ positively selected. This receptor was taken from a man between 25 and 39 years old in good health. The chain couples TRBV5-5 to TRBJ1-5; D ambiguous. CDR3 in DNA: TGTGCCAGCAGCTTGGGGGTGAGAAGCAATCAGCCCCAGCATTTT. Protein: CASSLGVRSNQPQHF.